This T cell receptor (beta chain) was documented in a study of blood T cell repertoires in COVID-19 (dated by TCRdb to about 2020). Some background on the complete study: Samples from collaborators originated in the United States, Italy and Spain and spanned both the acute and convalescent phases of COVID-19. Nearly every sample came with metadata listing a de-identified subject ID, COVID-19 status, age in years and sex. The material from the prospective study consisted of cDNA or gDNA derived from T cells, B-cell-depleted T cells, or PBMCs. The repertoires were released in a freely available public database intended as a resource for research on the immune response to SARS-CoV-2. Subjects who had been exposed to COVID-19, were actively infected with it, or had recovered from it provided the deeply sampled blood TCRbeta repertoires that made up the dataset. Where HLA class I and class II types were available, the types were taken from metadata supplied by the sample provider, not from assay-based typing. Samples came from the ongoing ImmuneRACE study (first 160 participants) plus 1,254 subjects from 6 global collaborators.

CDR1 and CDR2, per the germline V gene, are SGHNT and YENEEA. The CDR3 holds 15 amino acids from the cysteine to the phenylalanine. Only the CDR3 DNA is retained, 45 bases long and in frame from the first base. V gives up 2 bases and J gives up 4 bases, and the segment between their germline ends measures 13 bases. Whole blood was collected in K2EDTA tubes by collaborating institutions according to the institutions' own protocols. For TCRbeta analysis, collaborators shipped samples in one of three forms: frozen whole blood, isolated PBMCs, or DNA extracted from either of those sample types. TCRbeta CDR3 regions were amplified from genomic DNA using the immunoSEQ Assay, a bias-controlled multiplex PCR. The source study handled its data this way. The number of nucleated cells in each sample was estimated by amplification of reference gene primers within the assay. To quantify the absolute abundance of each unique TCRbeta CDR3 rearrangement, sequence reads were collapsed and filtered. Productive Simpson clonality was computed per sample as the square root of Simpson's diversity index over productive rearrangements. What TCRdb holds here is the immuneACCESS table cut down to in-frame rearrangements. Part of the clones is not present; checked against another copy, under half of the missing clones reflect an unresolved V gene, and the others are unexplained. That table is the source of V, J and clone size, and D and trimming were worked out from the DNA. This sample gives 110,000 to 150,000 clones in total; 65% to 85% of them show up just once. In total, the top ten clones hold about 8% of the sample.

Study-wide findings and limitations: Clinical and demographic metadata were provided uncurated, with the amount varying by source and participant.

A note on this clone: It lacks a known antigen. Base qualities are not recorded, but no much larger clone differs from it by a single base.

The sequencing sample was made of peripheral blood. The chain is encoded by TRBV11-3 joined to TRBJ2-3; TRBD2 might be the D gene, on 5 matching bases. The TCR originated in a human donor in a cohort sampled during active COVID-19. The sequenced DNA: TGTGCCAGCAGCTTACGCCGGGGTTTTGCAGATACGCAGTATTTT. Translated, it reads CASSLRRGFADTQYF.